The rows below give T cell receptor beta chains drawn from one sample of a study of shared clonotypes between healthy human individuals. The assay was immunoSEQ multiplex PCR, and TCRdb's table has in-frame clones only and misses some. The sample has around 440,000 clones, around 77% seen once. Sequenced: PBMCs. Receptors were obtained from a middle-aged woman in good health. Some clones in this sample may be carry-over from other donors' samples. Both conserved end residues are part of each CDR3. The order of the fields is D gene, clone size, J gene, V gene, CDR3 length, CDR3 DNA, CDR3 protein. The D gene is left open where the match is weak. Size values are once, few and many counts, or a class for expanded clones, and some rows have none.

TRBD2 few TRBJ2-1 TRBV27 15 TGTGCCAGCAGTTTGGTTGGGACTAGGGCCAATGAGCAGTTCTTC CASSLVGTRANEQFF
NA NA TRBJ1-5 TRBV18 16 TGTGCCAGCTCACCATGGCGCCTCGGTAGCAATCAGCCCCAGCATTTT CASSPWRLGSNQPQHF
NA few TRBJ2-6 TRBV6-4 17 TGTGCCAGCAGTAGTCACAGCCACGACTCTGGGGCCAACGTCCTGACTTTC CASSSHSHDSGANVLTF
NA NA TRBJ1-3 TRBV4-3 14 TGCGCCAGCAGCCAGCAGAGATCTGGAAACACCATATATTTT CASSQQRSGNTIYF
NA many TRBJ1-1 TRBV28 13 TGTGCCAGCAGTTTATTAGGCACGTCAGTGGCTTTCTTT CASSLLGTSVAFF
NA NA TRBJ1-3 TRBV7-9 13 TGTGCCAGCAGCCCTATTCTTGAAAACACCATATATTTT CASSPILENTIYF
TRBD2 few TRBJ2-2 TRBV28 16 TGTGCCAGCAGTCTTCGGGGGAGGGAAAACACCGGGGAGCTGTTTTTT CASSLRGRENTGELFF
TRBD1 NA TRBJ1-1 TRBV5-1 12 TGCGCCAGCAGCCGGGACAGGGTTTTAGCTTTCTTT CASSRDRVLAFF
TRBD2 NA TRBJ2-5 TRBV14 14 TGTGCCAGCAGCCGGACTAGCGGGAAGTGGACCCAGTACTTC CASSRTSGKWTQYF
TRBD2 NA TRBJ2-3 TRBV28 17 TGTGCCAGCAGTTCCCCGGGACTAATTCCTAGCACAGATACGCAGTATTTT CASSSPGLIPSTDTQYF
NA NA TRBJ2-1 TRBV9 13 TGTGCCAGCTCCCGGACAGCTAAAGATGAGCAGTTCTTC CASSRTAKDEQFF
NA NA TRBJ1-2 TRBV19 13 TGTGCCAGTAGTCCAGGGATTAACTATGGCTACACCTTC CASSPGINYGYTF
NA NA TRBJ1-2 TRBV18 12 TGTGCCAGCTCGCCGAATCAGGGGGGCTACACCTTC CASSPNQGGYTF
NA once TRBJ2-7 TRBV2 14 TGTGCCAGCACTGAAGATCAGGTATTCTACGAGCAGTACTTC CASTEDQVFYEQYF
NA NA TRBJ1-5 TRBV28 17 TGTGCCAGCAGTTTATATAAGGGGACCTGGCGCAACCAGCCCCAGCATTTT CASSLYKGTWRNQPQHF
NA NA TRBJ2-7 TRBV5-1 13 TGCGCCAGCAGCTTGGCAGGGGAGTACGAGCAGTACTTC CASSLAGEYEQYF
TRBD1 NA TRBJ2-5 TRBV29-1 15 TGCAGCGTTGGGAGGACAGGCCGGTACCAAGAGACCCAGTACTTC CSVGRTGRYQETQYF